Reported below is one T cell receptor (beta chain). V lost 0 bases, J lost 4 bases, and 7 bases stayed unmatched. The CDR3 loop spans 17 amino acids. Germline V gene lookup returns CDR1 MNHEY and CDR2 SVGEGT. This table comes from immunoSEQ multiplex PCR, and its TCRdb copy is limited to in-frame clones, with some not included. The sample records some 140,000 clones, just under 85% being singletons. The sample comes from a study of blood T cell repertoires in COVID-19. The chain joins TRBV6-2 or TRBV6-3 to TRBJ2-1; TRBD2 agrees at 9 bases. The sequence came from a human donor in a cohort sampled during active COVID-19. The source material was peripheral blood. The CDR3 loop is CASSYSPAGGTYNEQFF. The CDR3 DNA reads TGTGCCAGCAGTTACTCGCCAGCGGGGGGTACATACAATGAGCAGTTCTTC.